This T cell receptor beta chain came from a study of T cell responses to AZD1222 COVID-19 vaccine. Clones were read by immunoSEQ multiplex PCR, and TCRdb kept only the in-frame ones, dropping some. The sample lists 100,000 to 150,000 clones; around 91% were seen once. The V segment lost 5 bases and the J segment 0 bases; nucleotides outside the gene matches: 16. This CDR3 region has 19 residues. In germline, CDR1 is MNHEY, CDR2 SVGEGT. This clone came up once. The receptor was isolated from an adult in good health. The V call is TRBV6-2 or TRBV6-3, the J call TRBJ2-4; 7 positions agree with TRBD1. This material consisted of peripheral blood, taken on day 0 of MenACWY control vaccination. CDR3 bases: TGTGCCAGCAGTGCCGGGACAGTCAGATATGTCCTAGCCAAAAACATTCAGTACTTC. Residues: CASSAGTVRYVLAKNIQYF.